The 14 T cell receptor beta chains below all came from one sample that was sequenced in a study of cytomegalovirus exposure and HLA in healthy donors. Vbeta (60) and Jbeta (13) primers were used in the PCR. This table comes from immunoSEQ multiplex PCR, and its TCRdb copy is limited to in-frame clones, with some not included. This repertoire shows 150,000 to 200,000 clones, over 75% found once; its top ten account for around an eighth. Specimen: PBMCs. Every receptor here comes from a man between 45 and 60 years old in good health and CMV-seropositive.

This clone was counted once. The chain couples TRBV9 to TRBJ1-1; D possibly corresponds to TRBD1 (5 bases). This CDR3 is built from 14 residues. Germline CDR1 reads SGDLS; CDR2 reads YYNGEE. V was clipped by 0 bases and J by 2 bases, with 8 bases between them. CDR3 in amino acids: CASSVGGENTEAFF. The CDR3 DNA follows: TGTGCCAGCAGCGTAGGGGGGGAAAACACTGAAGCTTTCTTT.

V and J are TRBV28 and TRBJ1-1, with a possible D match to TRBD1 (5 bases). Trimming removed 5 bases from V and 1 base from J, with 11 bases in between. This CDR3 region has 14 residues. CDR1 is MDHEN and CDR2 is SYDVKM in the germline V gene. The CDR3 coding sequence is TGTGCCAGCAGTATGGGGGGTTCGAACACTGAAGCTTTCTTT. Translating gives CASSMGGSNTEAFF.

The gene calls are TRBV7-2 and TRBJ2-7; D not certain. This CDR3 contains 14 residues. Trimming pared 0 bases from V and 2 bases from J, leaving 8 bases between. Germline loops: CDR1 SGHTA, CDR2 FQGNSA. CDR3 nucleotide sequence: TGTGCCAGCAGCTTAGCGAAACAGACCTACGAGCAGTACTTC. Translation: CASSLAKQTYEQYF. Together with reference TRBV7-2 and TRBJ2-7, the CDR3 gives the full variable domain: GAGVSQSPSNKVTEKGKDVELRCDPISGHTALYWYRQSLGQGLEFLIYFQGNSAPDKSGLPSDRFSAERTGGSVSTLTIQRTQQEDSAVYLCASSLAKQTYEQYFGPGTRLTVT.

This clone was found once. CDR3 residues: CASSLAGGPVQYV. The CDR3 region has the DNA TGTGCCAGCAGCCTAGCGGGGGGGCCGGTGCAGTACGTC. The chain couples TRBV13 to TRBJ2-7, with TRBD2 identical over 12 bases. Germline CDR1 reads PRHDT; CDR2 reads FYEKMQ (reference sequence). V was pared by 5 bases and J by 9 bases, with 5 bases of the junction left unmatched. The CDR3 consists of 13 residues.

V gene TRBV10-1 combines with J gene TRBJ1-6; 11 bases align to TRBD1. CDR1 and CDR2 from the germline V gene are WNHNN and SYGVQD (reference sequence). This CDR3 has 18 residues. The junction had 14 bases not matched to a gene; V was cut back by 3 bases and J by 10 bases. DNA for the CDR3: TGCGCCAGCAGTGACTTTTACGTACCGGGACAGGGGGGATCACCCCTCCACTTT. It codes for CASSDFYVPGQGGSPLHF.

The chain has TRBV6-5 and TRBJ2-7; D is unresolved. Trimming pared 2 bases from V and 4 bases from J, leaving 12 bases between. The CDR3 has 14 amino acids. The germline gives CDR1 MNHEY, CDR2 SVGAGI. DNA for the CDR3: TGTGCCAGCAGTTACCGAACAACCGATTACGAGCAGTACTTC. It is translated as CASSYRTTDYEQYF.

This sequence joins TRBV6-5 and TRBJ2-2; D not resolved. There are 15 residues in the CDR3. V lost 4 bases to trimming and J lost 0 bases, with 9 bases between them. CDR1 and CDR2 from the germline V gene are MNHEY and SVGAGI. The CDR3 DNA is TGTGCCAGCAGTTCCGTGACATCGAACACCGGGGAGCTGTTTTTT. Translating it yields CASSSVTSNTGELFF.

This chain uses TRBV4-1 with TRBJ1-3; 9 bases match TRBD1. CDR1 and CDR2 (germline): MGHRA, YSYEKL. This CDR3 contains 18 residues. With V trimmed by 3 bases and J by 4 bases, 13 bases remained unmatched. CDR3 sequence reads: CASSQLGPTGGKGNTIYF. CDR3 DNA: TGCGCCAGCAGCCAGTTGGGCCCGACAGGGGGGAAAGGAAACACCATATATTTT.

This clone was seen a few times. V gene TRBV7-6 combines with J gene TRBJ2-3; TRBD1 might be the D (5 bases). The CDR3 is made up of 15 amino acids. In germline, CDR1 is SGHVS, CDR2 FNYEAQ. The V gene lost 6 bases and the J gene lost 0 bases, with 13 bases spanning the gap. For the CDR3, the DNA is TGTGCCAGCAGAGAAGGGGCGTTTAGCACAGATACGCAGTATTTT. Translating it yields CASREGAFSTDTQYF.

This chain joins TRBV7-2 and TRBJ2-7, with 9 bases aligning to TRBD1. The ends lost 8 bases at V and 3 bases at J; junction bases unmatched: 5. The germline V gene encodes CDR1 SGHTA and CDR2 FQGNSA. The CDR3 sequence is 13 residues long. The DNA of the CDR3 is TGTGCCAGCGGCCGGGACAGGGACTACGAGCAGTACTTC. Residues: CASGRDRDYEQYF.

V usage is TRBV19 and J usage is TRBJ2-1; 7 nucleotides agree with TRBD1. After removal of 6 bases from V and 4 bases from J, the junction contained 9 bases not matched to a gene. Per germline, CDR1 LNHDA and CDR2 SQIVND (reference sequence). The CDR3 has 15 residues. CDR3 loop: CASRPDRVSYNEQFF. CDR3 nucleotide sequence: TGTGCCAGTAGACCCGACAGGGTCTCTTACAATGAGCAGTTCTTC. The variable domain in full, completed from reference TRBV19 and TRBJ2-1, reads DGGITQSPKYLFRKEGQNVTLSCEQNLNHDAMYWYRQDPGQGLRLIYYSQIVNDFQKGDIAEGYSVSREKKESFPLTVTSAQKNPTAFYLCASRPDRVSYNEQFFGPGTRLTVL.

The chain is built from TRBV7-2 and TRBJ1-2; 8 bases match TRBD1. Germline V gene data show CDR1 as SGHTA and CDR2 as FQGNSA. This CDR3 contains 14 residues. With 2 bases clipped from V and 6 bases from J, the junction kept 5 bases outside the gene matches. In nucleotides, the CDR3 is TGTGCCAGCAGCTTATGGGCAGGGGGCGATGGCTACACCTTC. Encoded protein: CASSLWAGGDGYTF.

The rearrangement uses TRBV5-1 and TRBJ2-2; tentatively, D is TRBD1 (6 bases). There are 14 residues in the CDR3. Germline lookup yields CDR1 SGHRS and CDR2 YFSETQ. The germline V and J ends were trimmed by 6 bases and 3 bases, with 12 bases remaining between them. In DNA, the CDR3 is TGCGCCAGCACCACGGACAGTTACACCGGGGAGCTGTTTTTT. Its protein product is CASTTDSYTGELFF.

V is TRBV27 and J is TRBJ1-6; 7 positions match TRBD1. J lost 10 bases, V lost 8 bases, and 14 bases had no gene match. The V gene's germline CDR1 is MNHEY and CDR2 SMNVEV (reference sequence). The length of the CDR3 is 15 residues. This CDR3 reads CASQPGQTFGSPLHF. The CDR3 nucleotides are TGTGCCAGCCAACCGGGACAGACTTTTGGCTCACCCCTCCACTTT.